Below, one T cell receptor (beta chain) is given with its context. These data originate in a study of blood T cell repertoires in COVID-19. Study details: Specimens from acute and convalescent COVID-19 originated in the United States, Italy and Spain. In each case, the material was cDNA or gDNA derived from T cells, B-cell-depleted T cells, or PBMCs.

Methods used by the authors: Reference gene primer amplification in the assay estimated nucleated cell counts. Produced via immunoSEQ multiplex PCR; TCRdb's table is partial and in-frame only. V and J calls and clone size are as listed in that table; D and trimming were resolved from the DNA. The table includes 65,000 to 90,000 clones, about 83% detected once. The CDR3 is made up of 11 amino acids. Germline V gene sequence: CDR1 LNHNV, CDR2 YYDKDF (reference sequence). V lost 5 bases to trimming and J lost 8 bases; unmatched junction nucleotides: 0. The sequenced material came from peripheral blood. The chain recombines TRBV15 with TRBJ2-1, with 7 bases that match TRBD2. This TCR was sampled from an elderly woman with acute or convalescent COVID-19. The CDR3 loop is CATSGGDEQFF. CDR3 sequence (DNA): TGTGCCACCAGCGGGGGGGATGAGCAGTTCTTC.